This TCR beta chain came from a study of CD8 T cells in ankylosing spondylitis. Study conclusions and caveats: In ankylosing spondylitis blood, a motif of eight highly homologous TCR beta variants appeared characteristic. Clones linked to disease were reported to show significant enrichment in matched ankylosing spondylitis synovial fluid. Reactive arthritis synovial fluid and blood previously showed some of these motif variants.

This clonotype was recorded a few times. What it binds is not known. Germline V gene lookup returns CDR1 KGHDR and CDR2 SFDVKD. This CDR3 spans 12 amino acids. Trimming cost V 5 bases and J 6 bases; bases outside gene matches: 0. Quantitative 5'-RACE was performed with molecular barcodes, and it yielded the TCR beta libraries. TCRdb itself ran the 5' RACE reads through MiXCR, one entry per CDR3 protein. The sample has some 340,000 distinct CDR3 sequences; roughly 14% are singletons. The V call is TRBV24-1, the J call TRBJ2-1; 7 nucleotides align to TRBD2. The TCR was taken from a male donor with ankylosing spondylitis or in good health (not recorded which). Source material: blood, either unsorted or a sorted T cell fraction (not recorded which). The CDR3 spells CATSGEGNEQFF. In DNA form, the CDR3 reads TGTGCCACCAGTGGGGAGGGCAATGAGCAGTTCTTC.